This TCR beta chain emerged from a study of early T cells in non-severe SARS-CoV-2 infection. Unique molecular identifiers (one per individual cDNA molecule) were attached. TCRdb reprocessed the 5' RACE reads via MiXCR and lists one record per CDR3 protein. The sample includes around 44,000 distinct CDR3 sequences, approximately 8.1% of them seen just once. The V segment lost 5 bases and the J segment 3 bases; nucleotides outside the gene matches: 4. The CDR3 spans 14 residues. Germline values: CDR1 SEHNR, CDR2 FQNEAQ (reference sequence). This TCR derives from an adult who was a healthcare worker with PCR-confirmed SARS-CoV-2 infection or an uninfected control (not recorded which). The J gene is TRBJ2-7, the V gene TRBV7-9; 10 nucleotides match TRBD2. Sequenced sample: whole blood. The CDR3, as DNA: TGTGCCAGCAGCCCAGCGGGGGGGATCTACGAGCAGTACTTC. Translated, it gives CASSPAGGIYEQYF.